Sequencing of this T cell receptor beta chain was carried out in a study of PD-1 blockade in mismatch repair-deficient tumors. Study in general: Enrolled about 2013-2016, patients had progressing, pretreated mismatch repair-deficient cancers of about a dozen types.

Repertoires were generated with immunoSEQ multiplex PCR, while TCRdb's copy carries only in-frame clones and drops some. The repertoire holds 15,000 to 25,000 clones, with more than 65% as singletons. Material: PBMCs, obtained 52 weeks after starting pembrolizumab. The receptor was derived from an adult with mismatch repair-deficient cancer.

CDR3 DNA: TGCGCCAGCAGTGATGGGCCTAGCGGGAGTCAGTTCTTC. This gives the protein CASSDGPSGSQFF. V gene TRBV10-1 combines with J gene TRBJ2-1; 10 bases agree with TRBD2. The germline CDR1 and CDR2 sequences are WNHNN and SYGVQD (reference sequence). CDR3 size: 13 residues. Losses at the gene ends were 3 bases for V and 13 bases for J; bases not matched to a gene: 6.